Below are 8 T cell receptor beta chains sequenced from a single sample in a study of Tregs in tolerant kidney transplant recipients. Sequenced by immunoSEQ multiplex PCR; TCRdb stores in-frame clones only, minus some. Here the sample table reports some 10,000 clones. Mixed chimerism was transient after nonmyeloablative marrow transplants from related graft donors. The sample consisted of CD8+ T cells from blood (PBMCs), taken 24 months after the transplant. Source of these receptors: a human patient who received a combined kidney and bone marrow transplant. Some T cells may have originated in the graft donor.

On this clone itself: Coverage ceases 3 residues before the CDR3 finishes, and the germline J gene fills in the end. The rearrangement joins TRBV10-3 to TRBJ2-2; 8 positions match TRBD1. The ends lost 11 bases at V and 3 bases at J; junction bases unmatched: 2. CDR3 length: 12 amino acids. CDR1 and CDR2 (germline): ENHRY, SYGVKD. The covered CDR3 bases are TGTGCCGTACAGGGGGACACCGGGGAG. This gives the protein CAVQGDTGE. The whole CDR3 sequence is CAVQGDTGELFF.

Notes on this clone: Read sequence stops 3 residues before the CDR3 end, and the germline J gene provides the missing end. The rearrangement joins TRBV29-1 to TRBJ2-6, with a tentative D call TRBD1 (5 bases). The V gene's germline CDR1 is SQVTM and CDR2 ANQGSEA. Trimming shortened V by 5 bases and J by 1 base, and 12 bases separated the two germline ends. This CDR3 has 15 amino acids. The covered CDR3 bases are TGCAGCGTTAACTCACAGGAATCTGGGGCCAACGTC. Protein sequence: CSVNSQESGANV. The CDR3 as a whole reads CSVNSQESGANVLTF.

Concerning this clone itself: Read coverage stops 3 residues before the CDR3 terminus; the germline J gene supplies the remainder. The V and J genes are TRBV19 and TRBJ2-5; D perhaps matches TRBD2 (6 bases). CDR1 and CDR2 from the germline V gene are LNHDA and SQIVND (reference sequence). This CDR3 comprises 12 residues. V gave up 6 bases and J gave up 6 bases, with 11 bases separating them. CDR3: CASSERGKTQYF. The sequenced CDR3 bases are TGTGCCAGTAGCGAGCGCGGGAAGACC. The whole variable domain, remainder taken from reference TRBV19 and TRBJ2-5, is DGGITQSPKYLFRKEGQNVTLSCEQNLNHDAMYWYRQDPGQGLRLIYYSQIVNDFQKGDIAEGYSVSREKKESFPLTVTSAQKNPTAFYLCASSERGKTQYFGPGTRLLVL.

CDR3 sequence reads: CASSVRSTNEKLFF. CDR3 bases read: TGTGCCAGCTCGGTCCGATCAACTAATGAAAAA. This rearrangement joins TRBV7-9 to TRBJ1-4; D gene uncertain. The read halts 3 residues ahead of the CDR3 end, with the missing end drawn from the germline J gene. The CDR3 has 14 amino acids. V was trimmed by 8 bases and J by 0 bases, leaving 10 bases between them. Per germline, CDR1 SEHNR and CDR2 FQNEAQ (reference sequence).

A remark on this clone: The read ends 3 residues early relative to the CDR3; the germline J gene fills the gap. The rearrangement joins TRBV20-1 to TRBJ2-3; 8 bases align to TRBD2. Germline trimming cut 0 bases from V and 2 bases from J; bases unmatched to any gene: 10. The CDR3 covers 17 residues. Germline loops: CDR1 DFQATT, CDR2 SNEGSKA (reference sequence). CDR3 loop: CSARDRSTSAFTDTQYF. CDR3 DNA (partial): TGCAGTGCTAGAGATCGCTCGACTAGCGCTTTCACAGATACG.

About this clone itself: The read terminates 3 residues before the CDR3 end, so the remaining end is supplied by the germline J gene. This rearrangement joins TRBV7-9 to TRBJ2-1; 7 positions agree with TRBD1. Germline CDR1 SEHNR, CDR2 FQNEAQ (reference sequence). V shed 5 bases, J shed 4 bases, and the junction held 5 bases outside the gene matches. CDR3 length: 14 residues. The CDR3 protein is CASSPRDSYNEQFF. CDR3 DNA (partial): TGTGCCAGCAGCCCAAGGGACAGTTACAATGAG. Full variable domain (missing parts from reference TRBV7-9 and TRBJ2-1): DTGVSQNPRHKITKRGQNVTFRCDPISEHNRLYWYRQTLGQGPEFLTYFQNEAQLEKSRLLSDRFSAERPKGSFSTLEIQRTEQGDSAMYLCASSPRDSYNEQFFGPGTRLTVL.

For this clone: The read finishes 3 residues shy of the CDR3 end, and the germline J gene is used to complete it. The chain joins TRBV19 to TRBJ2-7; TRBD1 agrees at 10 bases. The trim removed 6 bases at V and 3 bases at J, leaving 8 bases unmatched. CDR1 LNHDA and CDR2 SQIVND come from the germline V gene (reference sequence). The CDR3 extends over 15 amino acids. The CDR3 bases that were read are TGTGCCAGTAGCCCTCCGGGACAGGGGATCTACGAG. The encoded protein is CASSPPGQGIYE. The full CDR3 protein is CASSPPGQGIYEQYF.

For this clone: The observed sequence ends 3 residues before the CDR3 terminus, with the missing tail filled in from the germline J gene. This chain links TRBV30 with TRBJ1-5; 9 nucleotides align to TRBD1. The V and J ends lost 3 bases and 0 bases, in that order; junction bases with no gene match: 6. The length of the CDR3 is 16 residues. The germline V gene has CDR1 GTSNPN and CDR2 SVGIG (reference sequence). CDR3 loop: CAWRRETGGSNQPQHF. The DNA read from the CDR3 is TGTGCCTGGAGAAGAGAGACAGGGGGTAGCAATCAGCCC. Full variable domain (outside the CDR3, taken from reference TRBV30 and TRBJ1-5): SQTIHQWPATLVQPVGSPLSLECTVEGTSNPNLYWYRQAAGRGLQLLFYSVGIGQISSEVPQNLSASRPQDRQFILSSKKLLLSDSGFYLCAWRRETGGSNQPQHFGDGTRLSIL.